These 27 T cell receptor beta chains were sequenced from one sample in a study of human T cells and chemical hapten exposure. TCRdb redid the calling of the RACE reads with MiXCR, one entry per CDR3 protein. Of 350,000 to 400,000 distinct CDR3 sequences listed, about 6% are singletons. Described time point: patch test 2, 6 weeks after DPC sensitization. Treatment meaning: therapeutic diphenylcyclopropenone sensitization with weekly scalp DPC. Here the sequenced sample was whole blood, taken in connection with sensitization to the hapten diphenylcyclopropenone (DPC). These receptors were obtained from a woman aged 18-29 years with alopecia areata. Some clones in this sample may be carry-over from other donors' samples.

The sample holds a few counts of this clonotype. The chain combines TRBV5-1 with TRBJ2-4; D not certain. Deletions cut 0 bases from V and 6 bases from J, with 16 bases between. The V gene's germline CDR1 is SGHRS and CDR2 YFSETQ. CDR3 length: 16 amino acids. The CDR3 protein is CASSLEALSSGNIQYF. The CDR3, as DNA: TGCGCCAGCAGCTTGGAGGCCCTCTCTTCGGGAAACATTCAGTACTTC.

This clonotype was counted only a few times. The junction departs from germline at one end; a sequencing error may be responsible. The chain employs TRBV7-7 and TRBJ2-3, with 11 positions matching TRBD2. CDR1 and CDR2 (germline): SSHAT, FNYEAQ (reference sequence). CDR3 length: 21 amino acids. CDR3 loop: CASSLGRTNSGGAVSTDTQYF. The CDR3 nucleotides are TGTGCTAGCAGCTTAGGGCGGACTAATAGCGGGGGGGCGGTCTCCACAGATACGCAGTATTTT.

The chain employs TRBV20-1 and TRBJ1-4, with D perhaps TRBD1 (5 bases). The CDR3 sequence is 13 residues long. From germline, CDR1 is DFQATT and CDR2 SNEGSKA (reference sequence). V dropped 3 bases and J dropped 8 bases, with 13 bases sitting between them. The CDR3 sequence: CSARGVRVEKLFF. The CDR3 DNA follows: TGCAGTGCTAGGGGGGTACGGGTGGAAAAACTGTTTTTT.

This clonotype was found many times. The genes are TRBV25-1 and TRBJ1-2; TRBD1 aligns across 8 bases. The V gene end was trimmed by 2 bases and the J gene end by 4 bases; junction bases not matched to a gene: 12. In germline, CDR1 is MGHDK, CDR2 SYGVNS. The CDR3 has 17 residues. The chain's CDR3 is CASSEPPQAGGSYGYTF. DNA for the CDR3: TGTGCCAGCAGTGAACCCCCCCAGGCAGGGGGCAGCTATGGCTACACCTTC.

The chain recombines TRBV5-5 with TRBJ2-7; no definite D call. The V and J ends lost 2 bases and 2 bases respectively, with 11 bases between them. The length of the CDR3 is 14 residues. The germline V gene encodes CDR1 SGHKS and CDR2 YYEKEE (reference sequence). As DNA, the CDR3 is TGTGCCAGCAGCTTCATTGGTCCTACCTACGAGCAGTACTTC. It is translated as CASSFIGPTYEQYF. Using reference TRBV5-5 and TRBJ2-7 for the parts outside the CDR3, the full variable domain is DAGVTQSPTHLIKTRGQQVTLRCSPISGHKSVSWYQQVLGQGPQFIFQYYEKEERGRGNFPDRFSARQFPNYSSELNVNALLLGDSALYLCASSFIGPTYEQYFGPGTRLTVT.

This clonotype was seen a few times. This sequence joins TRBV13 and TRBJ2-7, with D perhaps given as TRBD1 or TRBD2 (5 bases each). There are 14 residues in the CDR3. Germline loops: CDR1 PRHDT, CDR2 FYEKMQ (reference sequence). The V and J ends lost 4 bases and 6 bases respectively, with 16 bases between them. The CDR3 region has the DNA TGTGCCAGCAGCTCCGAACGGGACCTGATCGAGCAGTACTTC. Its protein is CASSSERDLIEQYF.

The sample holds a few counts of this clonotype. The V and J genes are TRBV6-5 and TRBJ1-2; 7 bases align to TRBD1. J lost 8 bases, V lost 3 bases, and 6 bases had no gene match. CDR1 and CDR2 from the germline V gene are MNHEY and SVGAGI. This CDR3 region has 13 residues. The CDR3 loop reads CASSYGRGRGYTF. The CDR3 DNA reads TGTGCCAGCAGTTATGGTAGGGGGCGAGGCTACACCTTC.

This clonotype was picked up a small number of times. This chain links TRBV18 with TRBJ2-7; tentatively, D is TRBD1 (5 bases). The length of the CDR3 is 14 residues. V lost 6 bases to trimming and J lost 3 bases, with 15 bases between them. The germline V gene encodes CDR1 KGHSH and CDR2 LQKENI. CDR3 amino acids: CASSSQGKGYEQYF. Here the CDR3 DNA reads TGTGCCAGCTCTTCCCAGGGTAAAGGCTACGAGCAGTACTTC.

This clonotype counts as medium-sized (0.01 to 0.1%). The chain employs TRBV6-5 and TRBJ1-2, with D unresolved. Trimming shortened V by 2 bases and J by 5 bases, and 3 bases separated the two germline ends. The CDR3 has 11 residues. Germline assignment: CDR1 MNHEY and CDR2 SVGAGI. CDR3 in amino acids: CASSYGYGYTF. The CDR3, as DNA: TGTGCCAGCAGTTACGGGTATGGCTACACCTTC.

This clonotype was observed a few times. This rearrangement joins TRBV3-1 to TRBJ2-3; D remains ambiguous. Between the trimmed V and J ends, which lost 1 base and 6 bases, there was a span of 8 bases. The germline CDR1 and CDR2 sequences are LGHDT and YNNKEL (reference sequence). The CDR3 is 13 amino acids. The CDR3 is CASSQGPQDTQYF. The CDR3 nucleotides are TGTGCCAGCAGCCAAGGCCCTCAGGATACGCAGTATTTT.

This clonotype was seen many times. The rearrangement links TRBV5-5 to TRBJ1-1; TRBD1 is a possible D gene (5 bases). Germline values: CDR1 SGHKS, CDR2 YYEKEE (reference sequence). The germline V and J ends were trimmed by 0 bases and 7 bases, with 19 bases remaining between them. CDR3 size: 16 residues. Written as DNA, the CDR3 is TGTGCCAGCAGCTTGGGGAGACCGGGACGGCTACTTGAAGCTTTCTTT. Its translation: CASSLGRPGRLLEAFF.

The rearrangement uses TRBV6-6 and TRBJ2-3; TRBD2 matches at 10 bases. Germline CDR1 and CDR2: MNHNY and SVGAGI (reference sequence). The V and J ends lost 9 bases and 4 bases, in that order; junction bases with no gene match: 7. The CDR3 is made up of 14 amino acids. The CDR3 DNA reads as TGTGCCAGTTTTAGCGGGGGGCGGGCAGATACGCAGTATTTT. Encoded protein: CASFSGGRADTQYF.

This chain links TRBV9 with TRBJ2-7; tentatively, D is TRBD1 or TRBD2 (6 bases each). The CDR3 loop spans 15 amino acids. Germline V CDR1 and CDR2: SGDLS, YYNGEE. The ends were cut back, 0 bases at V and 2 bases at J, with 12 bases in the middle. The CDR3 is CASSVGGRGPYEQYF. CDR3 sequence (DNA): TGTGCCAGCAGCGTAGGGGGCCGGGGGCCCTACGAGCAGTACTTC.

This clonotype was counted at least ten times. This chain connects TRBV9 to TRBJ2-2, with 9 positions matching TRBD1. Germline CDR1 and CDR2: SGDLS and YYNGEE. With V trimmed by 4 bases and J by 3 bases, 13 bases remained unmatched. This CDR3 is 18 amino acids long. CDR3 DNA: TGTGCCAGCAGCATTCCGGGACAGGGCGATTTCGACACCGGGGAGCTGTTTTTT. It is translated as CASSIPGQGDFDTGELFF.

The sample holds many counts of this clonotype. The chain couples TRBV11-1 to TRBJ2-1; either TRBD1 or TRBD2 may fit D (7 bases each). Germline assignment: CDR1 SGHAT and CDR2 FQDESV (reference sequence). This CDR3 comprises 13 residues. Between the trimmed V and J ends, which lost 6 bases and 8 bases, there was a span of 14 bases. CDR3 in DNA: TGTGCCAGCAGGCCGACAGGGAGGGATGAGCAGTTCTTC. It codes for CASRPTGRDEQFF.

The chain employs TRBV28 and TRBJ1-6, with 8 bases lining up with TRBD1. Germline V gene data show CDR1 as MDHEN and CDR2 as SYDVKM. The CDR3 runs 15 residues. Germline trimming cut 7 bases from V and 7 bases from J; bases unmatched to any gene: 9. CDR3 sequence (DNA): TGTGCCAGCATCCAGACAGGGGTTCTCAATTCACCCCTCCACTTT. Encoded protein: CASIQTGVLNSPLHF.

This clonotype was detected only a few times. The gene calls are TRBV5-6 and TRBJ2-3, with 10 bases aligning to TRBD2. V lost 1 base and J lost 8; bases outside the gene matches: 1. The CDR3 contains 13 residues. Germline V gives CDR1 SGHDT, CDR2 YYEEEE. The CDR3 nucleotides are TGTGCCAGCAGCTTGCCTAGCGGGGGTACGCAGTATTTT. Amino acids: CASSLPSGGTQYF.

The rearrangement joins TRBV12-3 or TRBV12-4 to TRBJ1-6; 9 bases align to TRBD1. The V and J ends lost 6 bases and 7 bases, in that order; junction bases with no gene match: 7. The CDR3 totals 15 residues. For the CDR3, the DNA is TGTGCCAGCAGGAGGACAGGGGCCATCAATTCACCCCTCCACTTT. Protein product: CASRRTGAINSPLHF.

The V and J genes are TRBV4-1 and TRBJ2-5; possibly TRBD1 for D (6 bases). V was pared by 3 bases and J by 5 bases, with 10 bases between. The CDR3 runs 13 residues. Germline CDR1 is MGHRA and CDR2 is YSYEKL. The CDR3 loop is CASSQGALETQYF. CDR3 sequence (DNA): TGCGCCAGCAGCCAGGGGGCTTTGGAGACCCAGTACTTC.

A few counts support this clonotype. The CDR3: CSVERVVETQYF. The CDR3 DNA is TGCAGCGTTGAAAGGGTAGTTGAGACCCAGTACTTC. This chain joins TRBV29-1 and TRBJ2-5; the D is unclear. V was clipped by 2 bases and J by 5 bases, with 9 bases between them. The CDR3 totals 12 residues. Germline V lookup: CDR1 SQVTM, CDR2 ANQGSEA.

In its sample, this clonotype was seen many times. The chain recombines TRBV28 with TRBJ1-4, with a possible D match to TRBD1 (5 bases). This CDR3 has 15 residues. The germline gives CDR1 MDHEN, CDR2 SYDVKM. V lost 7 bases, J lost 3 bases, and 15 bases lay in between. The CDR3 coding sequence is TGTGCCAGCAATCCAGGGCAGGCGGCTAATGAAAAACTGTTTTTT. This encodes CASNPGQAANEKLFF.

The rearrangement uses TRBV20-1 and TRBJ1-1; maybe TRBD1 (5 bases). This CDR3 has 14 residues. V was shortened by 0 bases and J by 4 bases, with 12 bases between the two germline ends. Germline V CDR1 and CDR2: DFQATT, SNEGSKA (reference sequence). The CDR3 coding sequence is TGCAGTGCTAGAGATCAAGGGGCCGGCACTGAAGCTTTCTTT. Protein sequence: CSARDQGAGTEAFF.

This clonotype has a count of ten or more. The V call is TRBV5-1, the J call TRBJ1-3; tentatively, D is TRBD1 (6 bases). The CDR3 runs 14 residues. V was trimmed by 4 bases and J by 1 base, leaving 9 bases between them. Germline V gene lookup returns CDR1 SGHRS and CDR2 YFSETQ. CDR3 residues: CASSGQLSGNTIYF. In DNA, the CDR3 is TGCGCCAGCAGCGGACAGCTTTCTGGAAACACCATATATTTT.

This clonotype was detected many times. The chain joins TRBV15 to TRBJ1-6; no definite D call. Trimming stripped 3 bases from V and 6 bases from J, with 15 bases between. The CDR3 is 16 residues long. CDR1 is LNHNV, CDR2 YYDKDF, per germline (reference sequence). The CDR3 DNA sequence: TGTGCCACCAGCAGGGATCGGACGGTTCGTAATTCACCCCTCCACTTT. Translating gives CATSRDRTVRNSPLHF.

This clonotype was counted ten times or more. This chain joins TRBV11-2 and TRBJ1-2; D call uncertain. This CDR3 is built from 15 residues. The V and J ends lost 5 bases and 4 bases respectively, with 17 bases between them. Germline lookup yields CDR1 SGHAT and CDR2 FQNNGV. The CDR3 region is CASSGENAVSYGYTF. CDR3 in DNA: TGTGCCAGCAGCGGCGAAAACGCAGTGAGCTATGGCTACACCTTC.

This clonotype was recorded a few times. V gene TRBV10-3 combines with J gene TRBJ1-6; D gene unclear. Germline CDR1 ENHRY, CDR2 SYGVKD. Trimming removed 6 bases from V and 7 bases from J, with 16 bases in between. There are 15 residues in the CDR3. The CDR3 sequence: CAISELAPTNSPLHF. DNA of the CDR3: TGTGCCATCAGCGAATTAGCCCCTACCAATTCACCCCTCCACTTT.

The CDR3 loop reads CASSEVGGRRTDTQYF. In DNA form, the CDR3 reads TGTGCCAGCAGTGAAGTTGGTGGACGGAGAACAGATACGCAGTATTTT. The chain links TRBV25-1 to TRBJ2-3; D gene uncertain. Germline CDR1 and CDR2: MGHDK and SYGVNS. The CDR3 is made up of 16 amino acids. The germline V and J ends were trimmed by 2 bases and 3 bases, with 15 bases remaining between them.